This T cell receptor beta chain stems from a study of T-cell memory formation after mild COVID-19. Study outcomes and limitations: The study detected some responding clones in pre-infection memory, suggesting cross-reactive memory joined.

TCRdb recomputed calls from the 5' RACE reads with MiXCR, one row per CDR3 protein. The sample shows hundreds of thousands of distinct CDR3 sequences, less than 25% of them seen only once. This clonotype came up a few times. Antigen: not known. The CDR3 covers 16 residues. Germline CDR1 and CDR2: MNHEY and SVGAGI. Germline trimming cut 8 bases from V and 4 bases from J; bases unmatched to any gene: 12. The sequenced material came from PBMCs or a T cell subset sorted from them (not recorded which). The chain combines TRBV6-5 with TRBJ2-7; 12 positions agree with TRBD1. The receptor comes from an adult woman who had mild COVID-19 (a few samples of this study predate the infection). Cell type and time point are not known. The chain's CDR3 is CASSPEGGQGAYEQYF. The DNA for the CDR3 is TGTGCCAGCTCCCCAGAGGGGGGACAGGGGGCTTACGAGCAGTACTTC.